The 24 T cell receptor beta chains listed next were all sequenced from one sample in a study of cytomegalovirus exposure and HLA in healthy donors. The PCR ran on 60 Vbeta and 13 Jbeta primers. Data came from immunoSEQ multiplex PCR; TCRdb stores just in-frame clones and leaves some out. The sample consists of 170,000 or so clones, roughly 81% of them appearing once. Input material: PBMCs. The receptor set was obtained from a girl between 10 and 17 years old in good health and CMV-seropositive.

The V and J genes are TRBV10-2 and TRBJ2-3, with 8 bases matching TRBD2. Germline lookup yields CDR1 WSHSY and CDR2 SAAADI. V was pared by 3 bases and J by 2 bases, with 7 bases of the junction left unmatched. This CDR3 is built from 16 residues. The chain's CDR3 is CASSDWRGAITDTQYF. The CDR3 coding sequence is TGCGCCAGCAGTGATTGGCGGGGGGCAATCACAGATACGCAGTATTTT.

The chain recombines TRBV6-5 with TRBJ1-2; D unclear. The CDR3 is 12 residues long. V was pared by 5 bases and J by 5 bases, with 9 bases between. Germline V gene lookup returns CDR1 MNHEY and CDR2 SVGAGI. The CDR3 protein is CASSSDGYGYTF. CDR3 bases: TGTGCCAGCAGTAGCGACGGGTATGGCTACACCTTC.

This clone has a single count. The chain joins TRBV9 to TRBJ2-1; 9 bases are shared with TRBD1. With V trimmed by 5 bases and J by 6 bases, 9 bases remained unmatched. The CDR3 is made up of 15 amino acids. Germline values: CDR1 SGDLS, CDR2 YYNGEE. CDR3 bases: TGTGCCAGCAGTGGCCTCGGGACAGGGAGCAATGAGCAGTTCTTC. Translated, it gives CASSGLGTGSNEQFF.

This clone was recorded only once. The DNA of the CDR3 is TGTGCCAGCATCACAGGGAACACTGAAGCTTTCTTT. It translates to CASITGNTEAFF. The V gene is TRBV7-8, the J gene TRBJ1-1; D perhaps matches TRBD1 (5 bases). V lost 7 bases and J lost 1, with 7 bases in between. CDR1 is SGHVS, CDR2 FQNEAQ, per germline. CDR3 length: 12 amino acids.

Comment on this clone: The junction departs from germline at one end; a sequencing error may be responsible. The chain is built from TRBV18 and TRBJ2-7; no firm D call. This CDR3 has 12 residues. The germline CDR1 and CDR2 sequences are KGHSH and LQKENI. CDR3 DNA sequence: TGTGCCAGCTCACCACCGTCAGGAAGCAGTCACTTC. It encodes CASSPPSGSSHF.

The V and J genes are TRBV2 and TRBJ2-1; TRBD1 might be the D (5 bases). The CDR3 length is 14 residues. The germline V and J ends were trimmed by 4 bases and 2 bases, with 9 bases remaining between them. Germline CDR1 and CDR2: SNHLY and FYNNEI. This chain's CDR3 is CASSGHRTYNEQFF. CDR3 nucleotides: TGTGCCAGCAGTGGTCACAGGACCTACAATGAGCAGTTCTTC.

The J gene is TRBJ2-1, the V gene TRBV6-6; D perhaps matches TRBD1 (6 bases). Trimming took 7 bases from V and 8 from J, leaving 21 bases between them. The V gene's germline CDR1 is MNHNY and CDR2 SVGAGI (reference sequence). The CDR3 contains 15 residues. The CDR3 DNA is TGTGCCAGCACCTCCGGGACACCCCTGAAACATGAGCAGTTCTTC. It specifies CASTSGTPLKHEQFF.

This clone was seen a handful of times. This chain joins TRBV25-1 and TRBJ1-1; D uncertain. Germline lookup yields CDR1 MGHDK and CDR2 SYGVNS. The CDR3 length is 14 residues. Trimming left V 4 bases short and J 4 bases short, with 13 bases between. The CDR3 DNA sequence: TGTGCCAGCAGTGGTTTGCCCGGGAGCACTGAAGCTTTCTTT. It yields the protein CASSGLPGSTEAFF.

In its sample, this clone was seen a few times. V is TRBV2 and J is TRBJ1-2; unclear D gene. Trimming removed 7 bases at V and 2 bases at J, with 11 bases between. This CDR3 comprises 13 residues. CDR1 and CDR2 (germline): SNHLY, FYNNEI. For the CDR3, the DNA is TGTGCCAGCATTCGGGAGAGCAACTATGGCTACACCTTC. Translation: CASIRESNYGYTF.

V usage is TRBV30 and J usage is TRBJ2-2; the D gene is possibly TRBD2 (6 bases). The CDR3 is 17 amino acids. The V and J ends lost 4 bases and 5 bases respectively, with 23 bases between them. The germline V gene encodes CDR1 GTSNPN and CDR2 SVGIG (reference sequence). CDR3 sequence (DNA): TGTGCCTGGATGGACCGACGGGCCTCCCGGGGGACCGGGGAGCTGTTTTTT. Its translation is CAWMDRRASRGTGELFF.

The chain links TRBV6-5 to TRBJ1-6, with TRBD1 matching over 10 bases. V shed 6 bases, J shed 10 bases, and the junction held 9 bases outside the gene matches. This CDR3 comprises 15 residues. Germline V CDR1 and CDR2: MNHEY, SVGAGI. The CDR3 is CASSPPRDRGSPLHF. For the CDR3, the DNA is TGTGCCAGCAGCCCCCCCAGGGACAGGGGCTCACCCCTCCACTTT.

The chain recombines TRBV19 with TRBJ1-2; D not resolved. This CDR3 region has 17 residues. Trimming shortened V by 8 bases and J by 6 bases, and 28 bases separated the two germline ends. The germline V gene has CDR1 LNHDA and CDR2 SQIVND (reference sequence). DNA for the CDR3: TGTGCCAGTGTCAATGTCCGCGGGATCATGGCGCCCAATGGCTACACCTTC. It yields the protein CASVNVRGIMAPNGYTF.

The chain carries TRBV2 and TRBJ1-2; 7 bases fit TRBD1. The CDR3 sequence is 16 residues long. The V gene end was trimmed by 1 base and the J gene end by 8 bases; junction bases not matched to a gene: 13. Germline values: CDR1 SNHLY, CDR2 FYNNEI. The CDR3 nucleotides are TGTGCCAGCAGTGAAGGGGTCCGAGGGACAGCTTACGGCTACACCTTC. It is translated as CASSEGVRGTAYGYTF.

With respect to this clone: This sample also contains other DNA sequences that code for the same CDR3. The chain combines TRBV12-5 with TRBJ2-1; 9 nucleotides agree with TRBD2. Germline CDR1 is LGHNT and CDR2 is FRNRAP. V dropped 5 bases and J dropped 5; count of bases not matched to a gene: 7. The CDR3 runs to 15 residues. CDR3 nucleotide sequence: TGTGCTAGTGGTCCAGGACTAGCGAGACACAATGAGCAGTTCTTC. This gives the protein CASGPGLARHNEQFF.

This chain connects TRBV6-4 to TRBJ1-2, with 12 bases fitting TRBD1. V lost 6 bases and J lost 4; bases outside the gene matches: 12. CDR1 and CDR2 (germline): MRHNA, SNTAGT. This CDR3 comprises 17 residues. CDR3 region: CASSPETGTGGTYGYTF. DNA for the CDR3: TGTGCCAGCAGCCCAGAGACCGGGACAGGGGGCACCTATGGCTACACCTTC.

This sequence joins TRBV11-2 and TRBJ2-7; D perhaps matches TRBD1 (5 bases). V shed 5 bases and J shed 3 bases, with 26 bases lying between them. This CDR3 contains 18 residues. Germline-derived CDR1 and CDR2 are SGHAT and FQNNGV. Written as DNA, the CDR3 is TGTGCCAGCAGCCCACACAGGTACCGAGGTTTTAGAATCTACGAGCAGTACTTC. Translation: CASSPHRYRGFRIYEQYF.

This clone showed up just a few times. The CDR3 sequence: CASSLGGETTDTQYF. The CDR3 nucleotides read TGTGCCAGCAGCCTCGGCGGGGAAACGACAGATACGCAGTATTTT. The rearrangement links TRBV11-3 to TRBJ2-3, with D maybe TRBD2 (6 bases). The V end was cut by 5 bases, the J end by 3 bases, with 15 bases between. This CDR3 has 15 residues. Germline loops: CDR1 SGHNT, CDR2 YENEEA.

In its sample, this clone was seen once. This chain joins TRBV6-4 and TRBJ1-1; D is undetermined. V lost 6 bases to trimming and J lost 4 bases, with 15 bases between them. Looked up from germline, CDR1 is MRHNA and CDR2 is SNTAGT. The CDR3 contains 14 residues. The CDR3: CASSSRHGVTEAFF. Here the CDR3 DNA reads TGTGCCAGCAGCAGTAGACATGGCGTCACTGAAGCTTTCTTT.

The V and J genes are TRBV29-1 and TRBJ1-2, with 7 nucleotides matching TRBD1. The CDR3 is 16 residues long. CDR1 and CDR2 from the germline V gene are SQVTM and ANQGSEA. Germline trimming cut 2 bases from V and 9 bases from J; bases unmatched to any gene: 18. CDR3 protein: CSVETATGAVAASYTF. The CDR3 bases are TGCAGCGTTGAAACCGCAACAGGGGCAGTGGCGGCTAGCTACACCTTC.

This clone was counted a few times. J is TRBJ1-1 and V is TRBV30; a weak D match, TRBD1 (6 bases). This CDR3 is 17 amino acids long. Germline assignment: CDR1 GTSNPN and CDR2 SVGIG (reference sequence). V was shortened by 0 bases and J by 4 bases, with 21 bases between the two germline ends. Here the CDR3 reads CAWSVALGRGGSTEAFF. The DNA for the CDR3 is TGTGCCTGGAGTGTAGCTTTGGGCAGGGGAGGGAGCACTGAAGCTTTCTTT.

This clone was observed a handful of times. The chain recombines TRBV6-1 with TRBJ1-2; D uncertain. V was cut by 5 bases and J by 7 bases, with 2 bases left in between. The CDR3 spans 9 residues. Germline CDR1 is MNHNS and CDR2 is SASEGT. CDR3 in amino acids: CASSRGYTF. The CDR3 nucleotides are TGTGCCAGCAGTCGTGGCTACACCTTC.

The chain employs TRBV6-1 and TRBJ1-5; D uncertain. The CDR3 is 14 residues long. CDR1 and CDR2 (germline): MNHNS, SASEGT. V gave up 7 bases and J gave up 1 base, with 11 bases separating them. The CDR3 DNA reads TGTGCCAGCACATACAGCATGAGCAATCAGCCCCAGCATTTT. Residues: CASTYSMSNQPQHF.

The chain links TRBV2 to TRBJ1-5; weak D call: TRBD1 (5 bases). Trimming took 7 bases from V and 6 from J, leaving 13 bases between them. The germline gives CDR1 SNHLY, CDR2 FYNNEI. The CDR3 loop spans 13 amino acids. CDR3 residues: CASTLQGVQPQHF. The CDR3 nucleotides are TGTGCCAGCACGCTTCAGGGCGTTCAGCCCCAGCATTTT. The complete variable domain, with remaining parts taken from reference TRBV2 and TRBJ1-5, reads EPEVTQTPSHQVTQMGQEVILRCVPISNHLYFYWYRQILGQKVEFLVSFYNNEISEKSEIFDDQFSVERPDGSNFTLKIRSTKLEDSAMYFCASTLQGVQPQHFGDGTRLSIL.

The gene calls are TRBV2 and TRBJ1-1; no definite D call. Trimming took off 6 bases at V and 0 bases at J, with 11 bases between the two ends. CDR3 length: 14 residues. Germline-derived CDR1 and CDR2 are SNHLY and FYNNEI. Written as DNA, the CDR3 is TGTGCCAGCAGAACAGAAGCCTTGAACACTGAAGCTTTCTTT. Its protein product is CASRTEALNTEAFF.